This T cell receptor beta chain was observed in a study of T cells in Graves' hyperthyroidism and ophthalmopathy (dated by TCRdb to the late 2010s). Regarding the study in general: Peripheral blood samples were taken at the time of initial diagnosis, prior to any treatment. To identify TCR V-J signatures that set the groups apart, the researchers used a discovery cohort of more than 95 patients, made up of 40 to 45 with Graves' ophthalmopathy and about 60 with stable Graves' hyperthyroidism. Prospective prediction of ophthalmopathy was tested in an independent validation cohort of some 19 hyperthyroidism patients and 17 patients who later progressed to ophthalmopathy. For training and testing, the roughly 97 patients in the discovery cohort were randomly divided in a 7:3 ratio. In addition, the study compared T-cell repertoires in thyroid tissue and in blood from 6 or 7 Graves' hyperthyroidism patients. After sampling, hyperthyroidism patients received methimazole starting at 30 mg daily, and ophthalmopathy patients received high-dose intravenous methylprednisolone. According to the paper, TCR Vbeta CDR3 sequencing was carried out on about 140 peripheral blood samples, which came from 40 to 45 ophthalmopathy, around 75 hyperthyroidism and roughly 17 progressor patients. Overall study results and their limits: In cross-validation, a model built on a 13 V-J signature told ophthalmopathy apart from stable hyperthyroidism with approximately 90% sensitivity and around 81% specificity, and in testing the same model reached 80%/75%. Most expanded thyroid clonotypes (frequency above 0.001) were also found in blood, which suggests that blood repertoires may mirror thyroid immune responses. In validation, the model predicted progression to ophthalmopathy with just under 71% sensitivity and 72% to 85% specificity, a median of 6.5 months before onset. No statistical method was used to fix the sample size in advance, and group allocation was not hidden from the investigators.

This clonotype was counted ten times or more. No antigen is known for it. No quality values exist for individual bases; no much larger clone is one base distant. The cysteine opens and the phenylalanine closes a CDR3 of 13 amino acids. Left in the record is the CDR3 DNA by itself, 39 bases read in frame from the first base. The V and J ends are trimmed by 5 bases and 3 bases, leaving 8 bases between them. The germline V gene gives CDR1 as SNHLY and CDR2 as FYNNEI. The TCR beta CDR3 regions were amplified from the RNA transcripts. The first round of RT-PCR for the TCR CDR3 was performed with the HTBI primer set and the Qiagen OneStep RT-PCR kit. Libraries were constructed in a second round of multiplex PCR, after which size selection and purification were performed. The libraries were sequenced on an Illumina HiSeq2000 using paired-end 100 bp reads. In the authors' own workflow: Raw data were processed with SOAPnuke, discarding reads with adapters, uncalled bases, mean Phred below 15, or no exact constant-primer or identifier match. COPE v1.2.5 was used to merge the high-quality paired reads, and each unique nucleotide sequence was defined as a clonotype. Clonotypes were aligned to IMGT TRBV, TRBD and TRBJ reference segments using MiTCR v1.1. Only V-J combinations with frequency above 0.0001, covering about 99% of repertoires, were analysed. The TCS score was defined as F50 (clonal expansion) divided by E x V (chaos), with BLOSUM62-based TCRdist calculated between CDR3 peptides within each V-J. Welch's t-statistics and random forest reduced roughly 530 V-J features to 10 to 15, which were used in a naive Bayes classifier (R e1071). The raw public reads went through TCRdb reprocessing: fastp at Q25, MiXCR clone calling, in-frame beta chains kept. Identical CDR3 protein sequences are pooled into one entry, listed with their most common genes and DNA. The V and J calls reflect TCRdb's pipeline rather than the authors' work. A total of hundreds of thousands of distinct CDR3 sequences appear in this sample, around 22% of them only once. Roughly 60% of the sample belongs to the ten largest clones.

Ophthalmopathy patients had moderately to severely active disease, Clinical Activity Score of at least 3, NOSPECS grade of at least 4, and duration under 3 months. Patients with uncontrolled infections, other autoimmune diseases, pregnancy or lactation were excluded. Diagnoses relied on clinical symptoms, serum thyroxine and TRAb, thyroid ultrasound and orbital computed tomography. Ficoll-Paque density gradient centrifugation was used to isolate PBMCs from about 9 ml of fresh peripheral blood. Total RNA was extracted using Trizol reagent, and RNA quality was assessed on an Agilent 2100 Bioanalyzer.

The sample comprised blood. This clonotype was obtained from a man aged 25 to 45 with Graves' ophthalmopathy. The chain couples TRBV2 to TRBJ1-5; the best D guess is TRBD1, with 5 bases matching. The sequenced DNA is TGTGCCAGCAGTTCGGGACTCAATCAGCCCCAGCATTTT. It translates to CASSSGLNQPQHF.